Listed here are 30 T cell receptor beta chains from one sample, sequenced in a study of T cells in Graves' hyperthyroidism and ophthalmopathy. Template material for amplifying TCR beta CDR3 regions consisted of RNA transcripts. First-round RT-PCR with HTBI primers amplified the TCR CDR3 region. TCRdb re-called the multiplex PCR reads with MiXCR, one entry per CDR3 protein. Counted here are roughly 570,000 distinct CDR3 sequences, more than 15% occurring once; the ten biggest clones make up around 7.3%. The specimen was blood. All receptors come from a woman aged 25 to 39 with Graves' hyperthyroidism.

The chain combines TRBV28 with TRBJ2-3; TRBD2 matches at 10 bases. Looked up from germline, CDR1 is MDHEN and CDR2 is SYDVKM. The CDR3 spans 20 residues. Unmatched junction bases numbered 17, after V lost 2 bases and J lost 3 bases. Written as DNA, the CDR3 is TGTGCCAGCAGTTTAGCCCCCGGACTAGCGGTAGAAGGAGCTACAGATACGCAGTATTTT. It codes for CASSLAPGLAVEGATDTQYF.

This clonotype was observed at least ten times. The chain is built from TRBV28 and TRBJ2-1; TRBD2 agrees at 10 bases. This CDR3 is built from 16 residues. Germline V gene sequence: CDR1 MDHEN, CDR2 SYDVKM. Trimming cost V 4 bases and J 6 bases; bases outside gene matches: 9. In DNA, the CDR3 is TGTGCCAGCAGTTCCCCCCTAGCGGGAGTGGCCAATGAGCAGTTCTTC. As protein: CASSSPLAGVANEQFF.

This clonotype was observed at least ten times. This rearrangement joins TRBV2 to TRBJ2-5, with a weak D call TRBD1 (6 bases). The CDR3 spans 12 residues. Trimming stripped 2 bases from V and 5 bases from J, with 6 bases between. Germline V gene lookup returns CDR1 SNHLY and CDR2 FYNNEI. CDR3 sequence (DNA): TGTGCCAGCAGTGAACAGGGGGAGACCCAGTACTTC. It yields the protein CASSEQGETQYF.

The table lists this clonotype with many counts. The J gene is TRBJ1-2, the V gene TRBV4-1; weak D call: TRBD1 (5 bases). The CDR3 runs to 15 residues. From germline, CDR1 is MGHRA and CDR2 YSYEKL. V was clipped by 0 bases and J by 5 bases, with 13 bases between them. The chain's CDR3 is CASSQDAAGRYGYTF. For the CDR3, the DNA is TGCGCCAGCAGCCAAGACGCCGCGGGACGATATGGCTACACCTTC.

This clonotype was seen more than once but under ten times. V is TRBV7-2 and J is TRBJ2-7, with 11 bases matching TRBD2. Trimming removed 4 bases from V and 4 bases from J; junction bases left unmatched: 3. The CDR3 runs to 14 residues. Germline assignment: CDR1 SGHTA and CDR2 FQGNSA. In DNA form, the CDR3 reads TGTGCCAGCAGCTGGATAGCGGGAGGGTACGAGCAGTACTTC. Translating it yields CASSWIAGGYEQYF.

V gene TRBV7-2 combines with J gene TRBJ2-7; D is undetermined. Germline V gives CDR1 SGHTA, CDR2 FQGNSA. The V gene lost 8 bases and the J gene lost 1 base, with 15 bases spanning the gap. This CDR3 has 14 residues. The CDR3 here is CASAPFQASYEQYF. For the CDR3, the DNA is TGTGCCAGCGCCCCCTTTCAGGCATCCTACGAGCAGTACTTC.

This clonotype was observed a few times. The J gene is TRBJ2-3, the V gene TRBV14; TRBD2 agrees at 10 bases. The V gene's germline CDR1 is SGHDN and CDR2 FVKESK. With V trimmed by 1 base and J by 3 bases, 16 bases remained unmatched. This CDR3 spans 20 amino acids. The CDR3 bases are TGTGCCAGCAGCCAAGGCTGGGGAATTCTAGCGGGAGTTAGGACAGATACGCAGTATTTT. Protein product: CASSQGWGILAGVRTDTQYF.

This clonotype was observed at least ten times. The chain employs TRBV20-1 and TRBJ2-7; TRBD2 is a possible D gene (5 bases). This CDR3 has 14 amino acids. Per the germline V gene, CDR1 is DFQATT and CDR2 is SNEGSKA (reference sequence). Trimming shortened V by 1 base and J by 2 bases, and 12 bases separated the two germline ends. CDR3 bases: TGCAGTGCTAGAGTACAAGCGGCCACCTACGAGCAGTACTTC. Residues: CSARVQAATYEQYF.

This chain links TRBV27 with TRBJ2-7, with D maybe TRBD2 (5 bases). This CDR3 comprises 15 residues. Germline V CDR1 and CDR2: MNHEY, SMNVEV (reference sequence). V lost 3 bases and J lost 1, with 13 bases in between. The CDR3 reads CASSFRGLKSYEQYF. CDR3 bases: TGTGCCAGCAGTTTTCGGGGTTTGAAGTCCTACGAGCAGTACTTC.

The gene calls are TRBV29-1 and TRBJ2-6; 7 nucleotides line up with TRBD1. Trimming removed 4 bases from V and 10 bases from J; junction bases left unmatched: 4. The V gene's germline CDR1 is SQVTM and CDR2 ANQGSEA. This CDR3 has 12 residues. As DNA, the CDR3 is TGCAGCGTTGCCGCGACAGGGAACGTCCTGACTTTC. This encodes CSVAATGNVLTF.

Many counts were recorded for this clonotype. The chain couples TRBV10-3 to TRBJ2-7, with D uncertain. V lost 6 bases, J lost 4 bases, and 10 bases lay in between. This CDR3 comprises 12 residues. Germline V gene lookup returns CDR1 ENHRY and CDR2 SYGVKD. The CDR3 DNA reads as TGTGCCATCAGCTCGACTTCTTACGAGCAGTACTTC. This sequence encodes CAISSTSYEQYF.

The table lists this clonotype with many counts. This chain joins TRBV30 and TRBJ2-1, with 9 bases matching TRBD2. This CDR3 spans 14 amino acids. Germline V gene sequence: CDR1 GTSNPN, CDR2 SVGIG (reference sequence). With 2 bases clipped from V and 6 bases from J, the junction kept 5 bases outside the gene matches. CDR3 nucleotide sequence: TGTGCCTGGAGTCCGGGACTAGCCGGCAATGAGCAGTTCTTC. Translation gives CAWSPGLAGNEQFF.

The V gene is TRBV19, the J gene TRBJ2-7; 9 bases map to TRBD2. The ends lost 4 bases at V and 1 base at J; junction bases unmatched: 8. Looked up from germline, CDR1 is LNHDA and CDR2 is SQIVND (reference sequence). The CDR3 totals 16 residues. The CDR3 region is CASSTSASGASYEQYF. The CDR3, as DNA: TGTGCCAGTAGTACGTCCGCTAGCGGGGCTTCCTACGAGCAGTACTTC.

Remarks on this clonotype: A clone one base away is much larger, so this may be a read error. This chain links TRBV24-1 with TRBJ1-5; D call uncertain. The V gene lost 6 bases and the J gene lost 13 bases, with 24 bases spanning the gap. The CDR3 sequence is 15 residues long. CDR1 is KGHDR and CDR2 is SFDVKD in the germline V gene. CDR3 protein: CATSPRLYIRDTQHF. The CDR3 nucleotides read TGTGCCACCAGTCCCCGGCTATACATCCGGGATACGCAGCATTTT.

This clonotype was observed a few times. The V call is TRBV4-1, the J call TRBJ2-2; the D is unclear. Germline V CDR1 and CDR2: MGHRA, YSYEKL. The ends were cut back, 1 base at V and 6 bases at J, with 9 bases in the middle. There are 14 residues in the CDR3. The CDR3 region is CASSQVPGAGELFF. The CDR3 coding sequence is TGCGCCAGCAGCCAAGTCCCCGGCGCCGGGGAGCTGTTTTTT.

The table lists this clonotype with a few counts. The genes are TRBV20-1 and TRBJ1-2; 10 nucleotides align to TRBD1. CDR1 and CDR2 from the germline V gene are DFQATT and SNEGSKA (reference sequence). The CDR3 sequence is 15 residues long. The CDR3 DNA reads as TGCAGCGGGAATAGACAGGGGGCAGGTCACTATGGCTACACCTTC. Amino acids: CSGNRQGAGHYGYTF.

This clonotype has a handful of counts. The chain couples TRBV19 to TRBJ2-2; 7 bases align to TRBD2. Germline loops: CDR1 LNHDA, CDR2 SQIVND (reference sequence). There are 17 residues in the CDR3. The V gene end was trimmed by 1 base and the J gene end by 1 base; junction bases not matched to a gene: 6. CDR3 protein: CASSIVAGVRNTGELFF. The CDR3 DNA follows: TGTGCCAGTAGTATAGTGGCGGGAGTTCGGAACACCGGGGAGCTGTTTTTT.

This clonotype has ten or more counts. The chain uses TRBV28 and TRBJ1-5, with 12 nucleotides matching TRBD1. Germline CDR1 MDHEN, CDR2 SYDVKM. The CDR3 extends over 15 amino acids. V lost 5 bases, J lost 5 bases, and 4 bases stayed unmatched. The CDR3 loop reads CASSLGTGGDQPQHF. The CDR3 DNA is TGTGCCAGCAGTCTCGGGACAGGGGGCGATCAGCCCCAGCATTTT.

This clonotype was observed a few times. The CDR3 here is CASSTRREADTQYF. Here the CDR3 DNA reads TGTGCCAGCAGCACGAGGCGGGAGGCAGATACGCAGTATTTT. The chain recombines TRBV6-1 with TRBJ2-3, with 8 bases lining up with TRBD2. This CDR3 region has 14 residues. V was clipped by 6 bases and J by 4 bases; unmatched bases: 6. Germline V gene lookup returns CDR1 MNHNS and CDR2 SASEGT.

The chain couples TRBV7-9 to TRBJ1-6; TRBD1 aligns across 8 bases. In germline, CDR1 is SEHNR, CDR2 FQNEAQ (reference sequence). The trim removed 2 bases at V and 6 bases at J, leaving 3 bases unmatched. The CDR3 has 15 amino acids. CDR3 protein: CASSLRTGFNSPLHF. CDR3 DNA: TGTGCCAGCAGCTTACGGACAGGGTTTAATTCACCCCTCCACTTT.

The chain couples TRBV2 to TRBJ1-2; TRBD1 matches 10 bases. V trimming: 4 bases; J trimming: 6 bases; junction bases outside the gene matches: 8. Germline-derived CDR1 and CDR2 are SNHLY and FYNNEI. This CDR3 contains 15 residues. The CDR3 reads CASSGADRGFNGYTF. As DNA, the CDR3 is TGTGCCAGCAGTGGGGCGGACAGGGGGTTCAATGGCTACACCTTC.

This clonotype was observed at least ten times. The rearrangement links TRBV6-1 to TRBJ2-1; 8 bases line up with TRBD2. From germline, CDR1 is MNHNS and CDR2 SASEGT. The CDR3 contains 14 residues. With V trimmed by 6 bases and J by 6 bases, 7 bases remained unmatched. CDR3 nucleotide sequence: TGTGCCAGCAGACCCGGGACTAGGGCCAATGAGCAGTTCTTC. This translates into CASRPGTRANEQFF.

This clonotype was detected many times. The chain uses TRBV18 and TRBJ2-7; D is unclear. This CDR3 comprises 14 residues. V lost 0 bases and J 0 bases, leaving 6 bases between the germline ends. Germline V gives CDR1 KGHSH, CDR2 LQKENI. CDR3 sequence: CASSPPTRSYEQYF. CDR3 sequence (DNA): TGTGCCAGCTCACCACCGACCCGCTCCTACGAGCAGTACTTC.

This clonotype has at least ten counts. V usage is TRBV30 and J usage is TRBJ1-2; 8 bases are a match to TRBD1. The CDR3 has 12 amino acids. The germline V gene has CDR1 GTSNPN and CDR2 SVGIG (reference sequence). The V and J ends lost 8 bases and 3 bases, in that order; junction bases with no gene match: 5. The CDR3 here is CAQTGDHYGYTF. The CDR3 DNA reads as TGTGCCCAGACAGGGGATCACTATGGCTACACCTTC.

This clonotype was detected many times. The chain carries TRBV12-3 or TRBV12-4 and TRBJ2-7; 12 bases are a match to TRBD2. J was trimmed by 5 bases and V by 3 bases; bases with no gene match: 11. CDR3 length: 17 amino acids. As DNA, the CDR3 is TGTGCCAGCAGTTTTGGACTAGCGGGAAAGAGTGGCGACGAGCAGTACTTC. Its translation is CASSFGLAGKSGDEQYF.

The V gene is TRBV30, the J gene TRBJ2-7; the D gene is possibly TRBD1 (6 bases). The CDR3 is 14 residues long. Trimming removed 5 bases at V and 1 base at J, with 15 bases between. CDR1 and CDR2 from the germline V gene are GTSNPN and SVGIG (reference sequence). In DNA form, the CDR3 reads TGTGCCTGGGCCGGACAGCCCAGGTCCTACGAGCAGTACTTC. Translating it yields CAWAGQPRSYEQYF.

This chain joins TRBV28 and TRBJ2-7; D is undetermined. V was clipped by 1 base and J by 3 bases, with 7 bases between them. The CDR3 is made up of 13 amino acids. Germline V gene sequence: CDR1 MDHEN, CDR2 SYDVKM. CDR3 sequence reads: CASSLLGLYEQYF. The DNA for the CDR3 is TGTGCCAGCAGTTTATTGGGCCTCTACGAGCAGTACTTC.

The rearrangement uses TRBV6-1 and TRBJ2-2; 13 bases line up with TRBD2. The V gene's germline CDR1 is MNHNS and CDR2 SASEGT. J gave up 3 bases and V 6 bases, and 4 bases lay outside the gene matches. The CDR3 consists of 16 residues. The CDR3 spells CASRLAGGQDTGELFF. The DNA for the CDR3 is TGTGCCAGCAGACTAGCGGGAGGGCAGGACACCGGGGAGCTGTTTTTT.

The chain joins TRBV3-1 to TRBJ2-1; a weak D match, TRBD2 (5 bases). Between the trimmed V and J ends, which lost 2 bases and 8 bases, there was a span of 19 bases. Germline V gene sequence: CDR1 LGHDT, CDR2 YNNKEL (reference sequence). The CDR3 loop spans 16 amino acids. The DNA of the CDR3 is TGTGCCAGCAGCCAACCGGAGGCGTCAGGACGCGATGAGCAGTTCTTC. This encodes CASSQPEASGRDEQFF.

This clonotype was found many times. V is TRBV3-1 and J is TRBJ1-5, with 9 bases that match TRBD1. Germline V lookup: CDR1 LGHDT, CDR2 YNNKEL (reference sequence). This CDR3 has 15 residues. V was clipped by 1 base and J by 5 bases; unmatched bases: 3. CDR3 coding DNA: TGTGCCAGCAGCCAAGGACAGGGGGGCTATCAGCCCCAGCATTTT. As protein: CASSQGQGGYQPQHF.